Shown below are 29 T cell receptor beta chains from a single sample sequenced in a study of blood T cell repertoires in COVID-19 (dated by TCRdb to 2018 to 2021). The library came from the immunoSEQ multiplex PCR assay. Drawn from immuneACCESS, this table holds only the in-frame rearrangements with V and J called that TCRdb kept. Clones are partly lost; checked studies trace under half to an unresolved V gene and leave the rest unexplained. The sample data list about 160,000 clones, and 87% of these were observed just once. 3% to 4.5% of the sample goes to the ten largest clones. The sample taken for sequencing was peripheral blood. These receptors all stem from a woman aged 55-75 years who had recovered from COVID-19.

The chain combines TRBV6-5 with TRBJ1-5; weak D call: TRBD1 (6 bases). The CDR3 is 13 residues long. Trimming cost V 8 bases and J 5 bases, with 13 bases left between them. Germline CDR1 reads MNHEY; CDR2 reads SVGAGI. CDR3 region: CASSQGGDQPQHF. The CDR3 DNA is TGTGCCAGCTCACAGGGCGGAGATCAGCCCCAGCATTTT.

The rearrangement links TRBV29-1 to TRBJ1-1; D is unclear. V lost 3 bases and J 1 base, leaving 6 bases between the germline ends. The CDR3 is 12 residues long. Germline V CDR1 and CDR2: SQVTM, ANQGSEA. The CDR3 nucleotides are TGCAGCGTTGAGGGCACGAACACTGAAGCTTTCTTT. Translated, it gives CSVEGTNTEAFF.

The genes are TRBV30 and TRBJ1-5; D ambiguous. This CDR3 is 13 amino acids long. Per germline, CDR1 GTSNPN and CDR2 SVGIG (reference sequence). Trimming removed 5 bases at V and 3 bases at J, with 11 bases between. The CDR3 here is CAWGGQDNQPQHF. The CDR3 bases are TGTGCCTGGGGAGGGCAGGACAATCAGCCCCAGCATTTT.

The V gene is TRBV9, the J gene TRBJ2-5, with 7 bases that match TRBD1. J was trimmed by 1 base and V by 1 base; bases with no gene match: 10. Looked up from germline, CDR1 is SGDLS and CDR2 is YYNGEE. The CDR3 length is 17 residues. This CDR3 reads CASSVQASGGRQETQYF. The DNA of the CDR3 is TGTGCCAGCAGCGTACAGGCCTCAGGGGGTCGCCAAGAGACCCAGTACTTC. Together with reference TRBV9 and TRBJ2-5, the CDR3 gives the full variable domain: DSGVTQTPKHLITATGQRVTLRCSPRSGDLSVYWYQQSLDQGLQFLIQYYNGEERAKGNILERFSAQQFPDLHSELNLSSLELGDSALYFCASSVQASGGRQETQYFGPGTRLLVL.

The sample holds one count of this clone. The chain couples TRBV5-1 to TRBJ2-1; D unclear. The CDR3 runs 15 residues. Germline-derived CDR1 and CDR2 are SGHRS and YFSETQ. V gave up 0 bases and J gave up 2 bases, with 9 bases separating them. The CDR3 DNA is TGCGCCAGCAGCTTGGACGCTCCGGCCTACAATGAGCAGTTCTTC. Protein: CASSLDAPAYNEQFF.

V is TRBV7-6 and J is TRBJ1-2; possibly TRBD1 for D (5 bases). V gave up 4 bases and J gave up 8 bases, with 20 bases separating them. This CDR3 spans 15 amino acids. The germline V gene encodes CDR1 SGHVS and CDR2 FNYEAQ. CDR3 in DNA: TGTGCCAGCAGCTACGACCGGGGGACCTCGAGGGGCTACACCTTC. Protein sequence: CASSYDRGTSRGYTF.

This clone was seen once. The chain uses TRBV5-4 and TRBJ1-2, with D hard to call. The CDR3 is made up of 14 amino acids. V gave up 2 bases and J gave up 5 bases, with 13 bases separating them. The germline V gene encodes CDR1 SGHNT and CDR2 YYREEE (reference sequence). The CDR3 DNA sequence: TGTGCCAGCAGCTTATTTACCGGGGAGTATGGCTACACCTTC. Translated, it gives CASSLFTGEYGYTF.

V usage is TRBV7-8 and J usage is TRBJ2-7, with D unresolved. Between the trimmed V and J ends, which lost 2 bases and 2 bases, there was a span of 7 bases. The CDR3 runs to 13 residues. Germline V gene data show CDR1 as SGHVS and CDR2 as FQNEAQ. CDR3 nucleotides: TGTGCCAGCAGCTTACTGGAGACCTACGAGCAGTACTTC. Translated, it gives CASSLLETYEQYF.

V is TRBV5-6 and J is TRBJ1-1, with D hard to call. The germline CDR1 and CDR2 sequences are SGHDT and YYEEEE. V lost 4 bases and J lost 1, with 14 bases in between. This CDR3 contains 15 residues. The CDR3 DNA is TGTGCCAGCAGCCCAACGACGGGAGGGAACACTGAAGCTTTCTTT. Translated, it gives CASSPTTGGNTEAFF.

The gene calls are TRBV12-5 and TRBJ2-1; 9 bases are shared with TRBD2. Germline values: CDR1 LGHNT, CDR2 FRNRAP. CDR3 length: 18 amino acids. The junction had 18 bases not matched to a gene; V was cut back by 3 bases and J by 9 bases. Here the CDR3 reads CASGLITLASGGPFEQFF. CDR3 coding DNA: TGTGCTAGTGGTTTAATCACCCTCGCCAGCGGGGGGCCTTTTGAGCAGTTCTTC.

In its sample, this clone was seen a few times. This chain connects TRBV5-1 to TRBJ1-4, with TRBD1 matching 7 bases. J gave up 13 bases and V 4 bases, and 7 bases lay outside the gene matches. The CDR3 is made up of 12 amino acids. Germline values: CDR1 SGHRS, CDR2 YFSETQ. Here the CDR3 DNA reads TGCGCCAGCAGCATCACAGGGGTTTTACTGTTTTTT. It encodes CASSITGVLLFF. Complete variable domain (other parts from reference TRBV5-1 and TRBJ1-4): KAGVTQTPRYLIKTRGQQVTLSCSPISGHRSVSWYQQTPGQGLQFLFEYFSETQRNKGNFPGRFSGRQFSNSRSEMNVSTLELGDSALYLCASSITGVLLFFGSGTQLSVL.

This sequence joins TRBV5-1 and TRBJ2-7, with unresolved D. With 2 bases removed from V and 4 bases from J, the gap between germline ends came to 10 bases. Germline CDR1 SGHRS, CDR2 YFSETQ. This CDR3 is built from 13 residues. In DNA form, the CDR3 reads TGCGCCAGCAGCTTCAGAGGATTATACGAGCAGTACTTC. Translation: CASSFRGLYEQYF. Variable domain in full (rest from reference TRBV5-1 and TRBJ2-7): KAGVTQTPRYLIKTRGQQVTLSCSPISGHRSVSWYQQTPGQGLQFLFEYFSETQRNKGNFPGRFSGRQFSNSRSEMNVSTLELGDSALYLCASSFRGLYEQYFGPGTRLTVT.

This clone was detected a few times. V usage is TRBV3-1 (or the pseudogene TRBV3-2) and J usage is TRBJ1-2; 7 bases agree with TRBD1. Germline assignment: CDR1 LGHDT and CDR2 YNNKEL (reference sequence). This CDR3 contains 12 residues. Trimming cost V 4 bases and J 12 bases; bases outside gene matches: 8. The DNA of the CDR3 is TGTGCCAGCAGCCCTCAGGGCGGACAGGACACCTTC. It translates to CASSPQGGQDTF.

This CDR3 is CASSQEVRGREQYF. Written as DNA, the CDR3 is TGCGCCAGCAGCCAAGAGGTCAGGGGGAGAGAGCAGTACTTC. J is TRBJ2-7 and V is TRBV4-1; TRBD1 agrees at 7 bases. Germline V gene data show CDR1 as MGHRA and CDR2 as YSYEKL. CDR3 length: 14 amino acids. V lost 0 bases to trimming and J lost 7 bases; unmatched junction nucleotides: 6.

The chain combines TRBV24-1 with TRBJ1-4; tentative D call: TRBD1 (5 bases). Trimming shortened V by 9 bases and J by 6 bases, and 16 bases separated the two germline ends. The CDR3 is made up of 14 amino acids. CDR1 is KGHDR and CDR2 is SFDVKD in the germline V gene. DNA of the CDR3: TGTGCCACCGGCCTAATGTTAGGGGATGAAAAACTGTTTTTT. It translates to CATGLMLGDEKLFF.

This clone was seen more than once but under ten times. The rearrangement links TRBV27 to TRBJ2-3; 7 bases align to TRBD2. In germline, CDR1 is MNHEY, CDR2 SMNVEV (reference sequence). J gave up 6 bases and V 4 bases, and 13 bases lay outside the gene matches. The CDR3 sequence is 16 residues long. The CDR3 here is CASSSWTRLDPDTQYF. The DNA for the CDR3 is TGTGCCAGCAGTTCCTGGACTAGACTAGACCCCGATACGCAGTATTTT.

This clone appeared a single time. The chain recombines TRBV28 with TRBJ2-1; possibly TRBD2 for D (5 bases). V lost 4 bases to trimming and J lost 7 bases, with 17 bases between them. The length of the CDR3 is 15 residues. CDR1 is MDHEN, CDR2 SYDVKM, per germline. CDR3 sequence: CASSSVRVVANEQFF. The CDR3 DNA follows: TGTGCCAGCAGTTCGGTCCGGGTGGTAGCGAATGAGCAGTTCTTC. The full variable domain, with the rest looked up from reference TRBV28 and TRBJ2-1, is DVKVTQSSRYLVKRTGEKVFLECVQDMDHENMFWYRQDPGLGLRLIYFSYDVKMKEKGDIPEGYSVSREKKERFSLILESASTNQTSMYLCASSSVRVVANEQFFGPGTRLTVL.

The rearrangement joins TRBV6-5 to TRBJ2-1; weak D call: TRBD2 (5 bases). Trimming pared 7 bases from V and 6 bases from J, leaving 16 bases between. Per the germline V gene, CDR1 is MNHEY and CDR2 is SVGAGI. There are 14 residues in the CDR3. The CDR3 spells CASTAGGGSNEQFF. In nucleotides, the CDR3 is TGTGCCAGCACTGCGGGCGGAGGCAGCAATGAGCAGTTCTTC.

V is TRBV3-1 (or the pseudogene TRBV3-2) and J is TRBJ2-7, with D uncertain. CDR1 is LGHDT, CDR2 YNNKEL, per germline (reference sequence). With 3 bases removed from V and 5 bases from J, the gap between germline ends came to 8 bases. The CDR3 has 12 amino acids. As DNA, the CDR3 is TGTGCCAGCAGCCACCGGGTAGACGAGCAGTACTTC. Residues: CASSHRVDEQYF.

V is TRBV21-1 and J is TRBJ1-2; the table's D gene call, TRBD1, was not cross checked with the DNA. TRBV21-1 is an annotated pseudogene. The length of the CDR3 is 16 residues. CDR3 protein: CASSKMRGQSNYGYTF. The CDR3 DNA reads TGTGCCAGCAGCAAAATGAGGGGACAGTCCAACTATGGCTACACCTTC.

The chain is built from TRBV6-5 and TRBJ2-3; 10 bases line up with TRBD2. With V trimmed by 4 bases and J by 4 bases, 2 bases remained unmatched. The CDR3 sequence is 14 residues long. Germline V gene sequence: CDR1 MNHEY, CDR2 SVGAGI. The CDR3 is CASSFLAGADTQYF. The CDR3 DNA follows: TGTGCCAGCAGTTTCCTAGCGGGGGCAGATACGCAGTATTTT.

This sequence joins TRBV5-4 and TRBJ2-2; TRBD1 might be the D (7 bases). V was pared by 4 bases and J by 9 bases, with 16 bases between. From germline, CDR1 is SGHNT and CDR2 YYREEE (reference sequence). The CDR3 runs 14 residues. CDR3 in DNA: TGTGCCAGCAGCCCCCTGCAGGGGGGCCGGGAGCTGTTTTTT. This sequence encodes CASSPLQGGRELFF.

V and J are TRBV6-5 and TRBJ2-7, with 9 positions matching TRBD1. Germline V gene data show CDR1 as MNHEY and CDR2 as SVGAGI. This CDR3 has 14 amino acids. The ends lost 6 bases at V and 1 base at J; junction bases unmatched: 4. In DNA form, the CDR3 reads TGTGCCAGCAGCGGACAGGGGACATCCTACGAGCAGTACTTC. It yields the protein CASSGQGTSYEQYF.

The CDR3 nucleotides read TGTGCCAGCAGCGGAGGAACTGAAGCTTTCTTT. It codes for CASSGGTEAFF. J is TRBJ1-1 and V is TRBV12-3 or TRBV12-4, with D unresolved. The CDR3 runs to 11 residues. Trimming took 6 bases from V and 5 from J, leaving 7 bases between them.

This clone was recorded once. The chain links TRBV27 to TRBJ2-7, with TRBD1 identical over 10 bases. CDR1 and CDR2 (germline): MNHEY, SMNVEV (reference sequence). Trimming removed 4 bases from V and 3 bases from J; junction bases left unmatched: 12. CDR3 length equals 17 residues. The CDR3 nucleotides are TGTGCCAGCAGTTCGCTGAGAGGACAGGGGGGCTTCTACGAGCAGTACTTC. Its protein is CASSSLRGQGGFYEQYF.

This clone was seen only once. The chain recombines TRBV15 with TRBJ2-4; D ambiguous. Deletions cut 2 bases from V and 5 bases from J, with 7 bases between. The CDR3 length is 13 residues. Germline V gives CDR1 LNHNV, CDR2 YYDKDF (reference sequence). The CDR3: CATSRSRENIQYF. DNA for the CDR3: TGTGCCACCAGCAGATCCCGGGAAAACATTCAGTACTTC.

CDR3 bases: TGTGCCAGCAGCTTACCGGGACAGAGCTCCTACGAGCAGTACTTC. It translates to CASSLPGQSSYEQYF. The genes are TRBV7-9 and TRBJ2-7, with TRBD1 matching over 7 bases. Trimming at V came to 2 bases and at J to 0 bases, leaving 4 bases not matched to a gene. In germline, CDR1 is SEHNR, CDR2 FQNEAQ (reference sequence). There are 15 residues in the CDR3.

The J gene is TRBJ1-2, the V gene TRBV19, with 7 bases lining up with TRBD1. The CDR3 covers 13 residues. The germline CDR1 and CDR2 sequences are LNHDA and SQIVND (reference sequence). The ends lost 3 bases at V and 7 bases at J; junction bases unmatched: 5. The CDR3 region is CASSIDRERGYTF. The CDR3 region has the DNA TGTGCCAGTAGTATTGACAGGGAGCGTGGCTACACCTTC. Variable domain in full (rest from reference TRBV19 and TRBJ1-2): DGGITQSPKYLFRKEGQNVTLSCEQNLNHDAMYWYRQDPGQGLRLIYYSQIVNDFQKGDIAEGYSVSREKKESFPLTVTSAQKNPTAFYLCASSIDRERGYTFGSGTRLTVV.

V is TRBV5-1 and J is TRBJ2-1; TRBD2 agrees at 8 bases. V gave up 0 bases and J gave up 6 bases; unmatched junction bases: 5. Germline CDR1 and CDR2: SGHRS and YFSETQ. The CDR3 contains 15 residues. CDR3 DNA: TGCGCCAGCAGCTTGGGTAGCGGGGTTAGCAATGAGCAGTTCTTC. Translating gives CASSLGSGVSNEQFF.